This entry describes one T cell receptor beta chain. What it binds is not known. Germline assignment: CDR1 SQVTM and CDR2 ANQGSEA. There are 17 residues in the CDR3. Losses at the gene ends were 1 base for V and 0 bases for J; bases not matched to a gene: 10. The sample originates from a study of cytomegalovirus exposure and HLA in healthy donors. Study-wide results and caveats: No immune exposure information besides CMV serostatus was available.

The PCR had 60 Vbeta and 13 Jbeta primers. Produced via immunoSEQ multiplex PCR; TCRdb's table is partial and in-frame only. This table has more than 110,000 clones, 77% appearing once. The sequence was obtained from a male donor in good health and CMV-seronegative. V is TRBV29-1 and J is TRBJ1-1; 8 nucleotides align to TRBD1. The sequenced sample was PBMCs. The CDR3, as DNA: TGCAGCGTTGAAGGTGACAGGGGTTCTTCAATGAACACTGAAGCTTTCTTT. Amino acids: CSVEGDRGSSMNTEAFF.